The 8 T cell receptor beta chains below were found in one sample sequenced in a study of shared clonotypes between healthy human individuals. Method: immunoSEQ multiplex PCR; TCRdb's copy keeps in-frame clones and lacks some. Counted here are fewer than 850,000 clones, 90% occurring once; the ten biggest clones make up about a third. The sequenced sample was memory CD8+ T cells from PBMCs. Subset denoted: CD45RO+ cells pooled with CCR7-negative TemRA cells. These TCRs come from a young man in good health. Some clones in this sample may be carry-over from other donors' samples.

The gene calls are TRBV6-1 and TRBJ2-7, with D uncertain. Germline V gene data show CDR1 as MNHNS and CDR2 as SASEGT. The CDR3 has 12 amino acids. V was cut by 2 bases and J by 7 bases, with 9 bases left in between. CDR3 region: CASSERFWEQYF. In DNA form, the CDR3 reads TGTGCCAGCAGTGAAAGGTTCTGGGAGCAGTACTTC.

This chain links TRBV4-3 with TRBJ2-3; D not resolved. Per germline, CDR1 LGHNA and CDR2 YSLEER. The CDR3 has 13 residues. Trimming shortened V by 1 base and J by 2 bases, and 4 bases separated the two germline ends. The CDR3 DNA reads as TGCGCCAGCAGCCAAGCATCCACAGATACGCAGTATTTT. This gives the protein CASSQASTDTQYF.

The V call is TRBV10-3, the J call TRBJ1-5; no firm D call. Germline V gives CDR1 ENHRY, CDR2 SYGVKD. V shed 6 bases and J shed 6 bases, with 15 bases lying between them. The CDR3 length is 14 residues. CDR3 loop: CAISGGGPRQPQHF. CDR3 in DNA: TGTGCCATCAGCGGCGGAGGGCCCCGTCAGCCCCAGCATTTT.

V gene TRBV5-4 combines with J gene TRBJ1-1; TRBD1 matches at 10 bases. The CDR3 runs to 17 residues. V gave up 3 bases and J gave up 4 bases; unmatched junction bases: 12. CDR1 and CDR2 from the germline V gene are SGHNT and YYREEE (reference sequence). The DNA of the CDR3 is TGTGCCAGCAGCTCTTGGGGACAGGGGATGGGCGGCACTGAAGCTTTCTTT. Encoded protein: CASSSWGQGMGGTEAFF.

This clone showed up just once. This rearrangement joins TRBV29-1 to TRBJ1-2; D uncertain. Germline V gene sequence: CDR1 SQVTM, CDR2 ANQGSEA. The CDR3 spans 12 residues. The V gene lost 5 bases and the J gene lost 8 bases, with 15 bases spanning the gap. The CDR3 region is CSVLGPTGGYTF. The CDR3, as DNA: TGCAGCGTTCTTGGGCCCACTGGGGGCTACACCTTC. The full variable domain, completed using reference TRBV29-1 and TRBJ1-2, is SAVISQKPSRDICQRGTSLTIQCQVDSQVTMMFWYRQQPGQSLTLIATANQGSEATYESGFVIDKFPISRPNLTFSTLTVSNMSPEDSSIYLCSVLGPTGGYTFGSGTRLTVV.

This clone occurred once. V is TRBV6-4 and J is TRBJ2-1, with 9 bases fitting TRBD2. The trim removed 2 bases at V and 10 bases at J, leaving 3 bases unmatched. This CDR3 contains 13 residues. CDR1 and CDR2 from the germline V gene are MRHNA and SNTAGT. CDR3 protein: CASSDLAGNEQFF. As DNA, the CDR3 is TGTGCCAGCAGTGACCTAGCGGGAAACGAGCAGTTCTTC.

The chain couples TRBV5-6 to TRBJ2-1; unclear D gene. CDR1 is SGHDT and CDR2 is YYEEEE in the germline V gene. There are 11 residues in the CDR3. The V end lost 4 bases, the J end lost 6 bases, and 5 bases lay between the germline ends. The CDR3 sequence: CASSQANEQFF. CDR3 sequence (DNA): TGTGCCAGCAGCCAGGCCAATGAGCAGTTCTTC.

This chain connects TRBV4-3 to TRBJ2-1; D gene unclear. Trimming took off 0 bases at V and 10 bases at J, with 19 bases between the two ends. Per the germline V gene, CDR1 is LGHNA and CDR2 is YSLEER. CDR3 length equals 16 residues. Written as DNA, the CDR3 is TGCGCCAGCAGCCAAGACCTACCCCATTCGGCCCCGGAGCAGTTCTTC. Its translation is CASSQDLPHSAPEQFF.